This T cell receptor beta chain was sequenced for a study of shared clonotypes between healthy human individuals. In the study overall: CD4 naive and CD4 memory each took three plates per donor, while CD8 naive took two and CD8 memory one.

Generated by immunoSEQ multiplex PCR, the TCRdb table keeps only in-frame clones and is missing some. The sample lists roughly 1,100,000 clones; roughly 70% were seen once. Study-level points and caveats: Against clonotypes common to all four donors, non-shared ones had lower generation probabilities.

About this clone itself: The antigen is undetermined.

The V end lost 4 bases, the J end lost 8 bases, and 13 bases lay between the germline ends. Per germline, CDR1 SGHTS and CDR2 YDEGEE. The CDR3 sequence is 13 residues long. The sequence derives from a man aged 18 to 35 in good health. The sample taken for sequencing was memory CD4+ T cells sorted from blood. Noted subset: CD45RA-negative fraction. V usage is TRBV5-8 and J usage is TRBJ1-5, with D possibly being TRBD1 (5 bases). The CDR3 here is CASSTGGGKPQHF. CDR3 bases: TGTGCCAGCAGCACTGGTGGGGGTAAGCCCCAGCATTTT. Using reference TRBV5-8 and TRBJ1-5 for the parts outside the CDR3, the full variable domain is EAGVTQSPTHLIKTRGQQATLRCSPISGHTSVYWYQQALGLGLQFLLWYDEGEERNRGNFPPRFSGRQFPNYSSELNVNALELEDSALYLCASSTGGGKPQHFGDGTRLSIL.